This T cell receptor beta chain was sequenced in a study of tumor and adjacent non-tumor tissue in lung cancer (dated by TCRdb to the late 2010s). As for the study more broadly: Patients with adenocarcinoma (around eleven), squamous cell carcinoma (2) and small cell lung cancer (1) were included in the cohort. Ages among the roughly 15 patients ranged from about 31 to 80 years, there were approximately ten men and 5 women, and disease was at TNM stage I to III. Sequencing generated a total of roughly 130 million productive TCRbeta reads, averaging approximately 4 million reads per sample. Bulk TCRbeta repertoires were compared between lung tumor tissue and matched distant non-tumor lung tissue obtained from under 18 lung cancer patients. Under 35 paired specimens, one tumor and one normal lung sample per patient, were profiled by TCRbeta CDR3 sequencing. Summary of the overall study and its limitations: Younger patients had significantly higher TCR diversity, and higher tumor TCR diversity was associated with shorter overall and disease-free survival. The methods do not name the sequencing platform or mention unique molecular identifiers. The top 100 clones made up a significantly larger cumulative share of the repertoire in normal lung than in tumor tissue. Because peripheral blood was not sequenced, the blood TCRbeta repertoires of the lung cancer patients in the study went unexamined. Tumor tissue showed significantly greater TCR diversity (inverse Simpson) than normal lung tissue (roughly 390 vs 170, P = 0.0075, Mann-Whitney U test). With only 15 patients in the cohort, the authors noted that larger samples and more detailed clinical data are needed.

This clonotype was counted many times. What antigen it recognizes has not been identified. Per-nucleotide qualities are absent, and no much larger clonotype sits a single base away. RNA was isolated from bulk, unsorted tissue, and RNA quality was assessed with a NanoDrop ND-1000 and an Agilent 2100. The donors were newly diagnosed lung cancer patients admitted for thoracic surgery in China from August to November 2014 who had not received prior chemotherapy. The study excluded patients who had received radiotherapy or chemotherapy before or who had another cancer at the same time. Pieces of surgical tissue measuring roughly 1-2.1 cm3 were kept in RNAlater solution and stored at -80 degrees C until use. To prepare the library, multiplex PCR was applied. Sequencing took place on an Illumina HiSeq 2500. TCRbeta libraries were constructed through three rounds of nested PCR with primers (Table S4) according to protocols modified from ARM-PCR. Before sequencing, PCR products of 200-500 bp were cut from the gel and purified using the QIAquick gel extraction kit. Per the source publication's procedure: Reads were cleaned with Trimmomatic, merged with FLASH into complete CDR3 sequences, and assigned to V(D)J germline segments with MiTCR. VDJtools was used to compute clonal diversity as the inverse Simpson's index. A read counted as productive if the sequence was in-frame and lacked a premature stop codon. The public reads were reanalyzed by TCRdb: fastp trimming at Q25, MiXCR alignment, in-frame beta chains only. Entries that share a CDR3 protein sequence are merged under the most common genes and DNA. Clone size and V and J calls follow TCRdb, not the original study. Recorded for this sample are 200,000 to 250,000 distinct CDR3 sequences; approximately 74% of them occurred a single time. About 23% of the sample is taken by the ten largest.

The trim is 4 bases for V and 1 base for J, with a gap of 4 bases between the germline ends. Counted from cysteine to phenylalanine, this CDR3 has 11 amino acids. The DNA shown is the 33-base CDR3, in frame from base 1. From the germline V gene (reference sequence), CDR1 is DFQATT and CDR2 is SNEGSKA. Here the chain combines TRBV20-1 and TRBJ2-5; the D gene lacks a confident call. This receptor was identified in a man in his sixties with non-small cell lung cancer. Sequencing was carried out using lung tumor tissue. CDR3 protein: CSAMGQETQYF. The bases read TGCAGTGCTATGGGCCAAGAGACCCAGTACTTC.